This T cell receptor beta chain was documented in a study of T cells in narcolepsy. As regards this clone: Its specificity is unknown.

The study's findings and limits: Autoreactive HCRT-specific and TRIB2-specific clonotypes were marked in same-patient CSF-versus-blood CD4+ comparisons. In some patient and control memory CD4+ samples, autoreactive clones were absent. Reportedly, autoreactive clonotypes were serially detected in patients' blood but not controls'.

Assay: immunoSEQ multiplex PCR; the TCRdb copy retains only in-frame clones and omits some. Of roughly 15,000 clones listed, approximately 85% were seen once; the top ten hold around 37%. Germline lookup yields CDR1 SGHRS and CDR2 YFSETQ. The CDR3 extends over 17 amino acids. J was trimmed by 3 bases and V by 3 bases; bases with no gene match: 8. The chain couples TRBV5-1 to TRBJ2-3, with 12 bases lining up with TRBD2. This sequence was found in a human donor in good health. The sequencing input was memory (CD45RA-) CD4+ T cells from blood. The CDR3 sequence is CASSSRLAGVLTDTQYF. The CDR3 bases are TGCGCCAGCAGCTCCAGACTAGCGGGGGTGTTAACAGATACGCAGTATTTT. The full variable domain, its missing parts supplied by reference TRBV5-1 and TRBJ2-3, is KAGVTQTPRYLIKTRGQQVTLSCSPISGHRSVSWYQQTPGQGLQFLFEYFSETQRNKGNFPGRFSGRQFSNSRSEMNVSTLELGDSALYLCASSSRLAGVLTDTQYFGPGTRLTVL.